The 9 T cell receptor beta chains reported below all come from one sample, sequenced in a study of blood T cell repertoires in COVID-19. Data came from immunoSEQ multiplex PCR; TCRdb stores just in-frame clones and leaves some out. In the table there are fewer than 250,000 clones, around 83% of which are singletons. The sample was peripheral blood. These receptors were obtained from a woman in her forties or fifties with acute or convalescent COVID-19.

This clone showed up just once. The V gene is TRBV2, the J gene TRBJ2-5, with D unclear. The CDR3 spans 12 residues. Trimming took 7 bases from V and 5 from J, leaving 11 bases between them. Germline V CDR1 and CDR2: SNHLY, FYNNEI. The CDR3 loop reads CASNVGAETQYF. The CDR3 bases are TGTGCCAGCAATGTGGGCGCGGAGACCCAGTACTTC. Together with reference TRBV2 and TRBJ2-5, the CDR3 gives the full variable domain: EPEVTQTPSHQVTQMGQEVILRCVPISNHLYFYWYRQILGQKVEFLVSFYNNEISEKSEIFDDQFSVERPDGSNFTLKIRSTKLEDSAMYFCASNVGAETQYFGPGTRLLVL.

The CDR3 DNA follows: TGTGCCAGCAGTGTCAACGGGGACAGTCTTCCCCTCCACTTT. Its protein is CASSVNGDSLPLHF. The V gene is TRBV6-4, the J gene TRBJ1-6; the match to TRBD1 covers 7 bases. This CDR3 comprises 14 residues. Germline CDR1 and CDR2: MRHNA and SNTAGT. Trimming cost V 4 bases and J 13 bases; bases outside gene matches: 10.

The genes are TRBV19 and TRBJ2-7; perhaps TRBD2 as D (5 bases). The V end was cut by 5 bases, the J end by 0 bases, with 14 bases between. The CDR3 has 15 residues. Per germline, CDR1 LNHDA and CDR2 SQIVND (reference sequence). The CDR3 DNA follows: TGTGCCAGTAGTCCCGACGGGATGAGCTCCTACGAGCAGTACTTC. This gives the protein CASSPDGMSSYEQYF.

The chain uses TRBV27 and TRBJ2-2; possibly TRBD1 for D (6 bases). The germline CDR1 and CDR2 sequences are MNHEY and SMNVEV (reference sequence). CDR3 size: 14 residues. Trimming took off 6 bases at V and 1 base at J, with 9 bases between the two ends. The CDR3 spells CASSGTRNTGELFF. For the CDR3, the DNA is TGTGCCAGCAGCGGGACACGGAACACCGGGGAGCTGTTTTTT.

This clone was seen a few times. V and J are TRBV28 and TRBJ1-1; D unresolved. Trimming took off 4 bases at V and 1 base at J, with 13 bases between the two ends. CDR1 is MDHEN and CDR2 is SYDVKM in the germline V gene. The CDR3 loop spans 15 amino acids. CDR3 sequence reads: CASSSPGNTNTEAFF. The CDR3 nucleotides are TGTGCCAGCAGTTCCCCCGGGAACACGAACACTGAAGCTTTCTTT.

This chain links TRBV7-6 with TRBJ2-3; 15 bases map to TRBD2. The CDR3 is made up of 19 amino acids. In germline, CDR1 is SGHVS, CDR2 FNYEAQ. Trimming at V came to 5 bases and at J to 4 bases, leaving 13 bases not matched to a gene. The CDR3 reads CASSPRLTGTSGRSDTQYF. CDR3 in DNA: TGTGCCAGCAGCCCCCGGCTAACCGGGACTAGCGGGAGGTCAGATACGCAGTATTTT.

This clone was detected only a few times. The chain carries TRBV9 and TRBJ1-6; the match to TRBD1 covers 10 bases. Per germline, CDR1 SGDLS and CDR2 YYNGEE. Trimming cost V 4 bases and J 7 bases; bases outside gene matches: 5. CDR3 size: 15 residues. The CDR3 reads CASSPGDRGNSPLHF. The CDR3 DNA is TGTGCCAGCAGCCCTGGGGACAGGGGCAATTCACCCCTCCACTTT.

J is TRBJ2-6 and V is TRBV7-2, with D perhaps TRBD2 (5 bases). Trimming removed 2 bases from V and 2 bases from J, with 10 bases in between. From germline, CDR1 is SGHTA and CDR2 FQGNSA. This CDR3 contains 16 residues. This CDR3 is CASSLSSGAGANVLTF. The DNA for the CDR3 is TGTGCCAGCAGCTTATCTTCCGGGGCTGGGGCCAACGTCCTGACTTTC.

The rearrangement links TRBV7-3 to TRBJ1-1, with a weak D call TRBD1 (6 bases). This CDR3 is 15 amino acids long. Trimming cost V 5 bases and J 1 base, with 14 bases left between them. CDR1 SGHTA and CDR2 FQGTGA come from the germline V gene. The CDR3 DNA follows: TGTGCCAGCAGCACGCCGGGACACCCGAACACTGAAGCTTTCTTT. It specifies CASSTPGHPNTEAFF.